Presented here are 12 T cell receptor beta chains from one specimen sequenced in a study of T cell responses to AZD1222 COVID-19 vaccine. Clones were sequenced by immunoSEQ multiplex PCR, and TCRdb holds only the in-frame ones, with some missing. Altogether roughly 120,000 clones are present, about 87% being singletons, with the ten largest covering roughly 1.5%. Sequencing used peripheral blood, obtained on day 0 of AZD1222 vaccination. The source of these receptors is an adult in good health.

The gene calls are TRBV19 and TRBJ2-2; no definite D call. Germline lookup yields CDR1 LNHDA and CDR2 SQIVND (reference sequence). The CDR3 has 12 amino acids. V was cut by 1 base and J by 7 bases, with 4 bases left in between. In DNA, the CDR3 is TGTGCCAGTAGTATAGGGAACGGGGAGCTGTTTTTT. Protein sequence: CASSIGNGELFF.

This rearrangement joins TRBV10-3 to TRBJ2-5; 7 bases are a match to TRBD1. The CDR3 runs to 13 residues. V shed 6 bases, J shed 2 bases, and the junction held 3 bases outside the gene matches. From germline, CDR1 is ENHRY and CDR2 SYGVKD. CDR3 sequence reads: CAIRGQQQETQYF. As DNA, the CDR3 is TGTGCCATCAGGGGACAGCAACAAGAGACCCAGTACTTC.

The chain joins TRBV5-5 to TRBJ1-3; weak D call: TRBD1 (5 bases). The CDR3 extends over 15 amino acids. The germline V and J ends were trimmed by 1 base and 4 bases, with 12 bases remaining between them. CDR1 SGHKS and CDR2 YYEKEE come from the germline V gene (reference sequence). For the CDR3, the DNA is TGTGCCAGCAGCTTGAGCATGGGGCTGGGAAACACCATATATTTT. Translated, it gives CASSLSMGLGNTIYF.

The genes are TRBV27 and TRBJ2-3; D ambiguous. CDR3 length: 17 residues. V shed 2 bases and J shed 3 bases, with 18 bases lying between them. In germline, CDR1 is MNHEY, CDR2 SMNVEV (reference sequence). The CDR3 DNA follows: TGTGCCAGCAGTTTAAAAATGTTGGCTAGAGGTACAGATACGCAGTATTTT. This gives the protein CASSLKMLARGTDTQYF.

In this sample, this clone turned up once. This chain links TRBV5-6 with TRBJ2-7; TRBD1 matches 8 bases. The CDR3 spans 15 residues. Trimming took 6 bases from V and 3 from J; bases not matched to a gene: 11. Germline CDR1 is SGHDT and CDR2 is YYEEEE. The CDR3 nucleotides are TGTGCCAGCAACGTGGTACAGGGGGATTACTACGAGCAGTACTTC. Translation: CASNVVQGDYYEQYF.

The chain links TRBV19 to TRBJ1-4, with TRBD1 matching 9 bases. Trimming removed 7 bases from V and 7 bases from J; junction bases left unmatched: 10. The CDR3 runs 15 residues. In germline, CDR1 is LNHDA, CDR2 SQIVND (reference sequence). The DNA for the CDR3 is TGTGCCAGTACTGGACAGGGGCACTTGGGTGAAAAACTGTTTTTT. Translation: CASTGQGHLGEKLFF.

The CDR3 spells CASTTLLRGHNYGYTF. CDR3 in DNA: TGTGCCAGCACTACCTTACTTAGGGGGCACAACTATGGCTACACCTTC. The gene calls are TRBV11-2 and TRBJ1-2; 7 positions agree with TRBD1. In germline, CDR1 is SGHAT, CDR2 FQNNGV. The CDR3 extends over 16 amino acids. J lost 2 bases, V lost 7 bases, and 13 bases had no gene match.

The chain uses TRBV19 and TRBJ2-6; D possibly corresponds to TRBD2 (6 bases). The CDR3 contains 15 residues. V lost 5 bases to trimming and J lost 2 bases, with 10 bases between them. Germline CDR1 LNHDA, CDR2 SQIVND (reference sequence). CDR3 DNA sequence: TGTGCCAGTAGTCTCAGGGAGGCTGGGGCCAACGTCCTGACTTTC. Its translation: CASSLREAGANVLTF.

V gene TRBV5-1 combines with J gene TRBJ2-1, with 10 bases lining up with TRBD1. Unmatched junction bases numbered 8, after V lost 3 bases and J lost 8 bases. Germline CDR1 SGHRS, CDR2 YFSETQ. This CDR3 region has 15 residues. This chain's CDR3 is CASSSRQGAPDEQFF. In DNA, the CDR3 is TGCGCCAGCAGCTCCCGACAGGGGGCGCCGGATGAGCAGTTCTTC.

The CDR3 reads CASSQDYYPTSGRPYEQYF. The CDR3 DNA follows: TGCGCCAGCAGCCAAGATTATTACCCCACTAGCGGAAGACCCTACGAGCAGTACTTC. V usage is TRBV4-1 and J usage is TRBJ2-7, with 8 bases fitting TRBD2. CDR1 and CDR2 from the germline V gene are MGHRA and YSYEKL. The J segment lost 2 bases and the V segment lost 0 bases, leaving 15 bases of the junction unmatched. CDR3 size: 19 residues.

V usage is TRBV6-5 and J usage is TRBJ1-3; 7 bases are a match to TRBD1. The germline V gene has CDR1 MNHEY and CDR2 SVGAGI. There are 15 residues in the CDR3. The ends lost 5 bases at V and 5 bases at J; junction bases unmatched: 9. In nucleotides, the CDR3 is TGTGCCAGCAGTCCCCAGGGGGATCGAAGAAACACCATATATTTT. This gives the protein CASSPQGDRRNTIYF.

This chain uses TRBV20-1 with TRBJ1-2, with unresolved D. Trimming removed 8 bases at V and 4 bases at J, with 11 bases between. The CDR3 is 11 amino acids. Germline V gene data show CDR1 as DFQATT and CDR2 as SNEGSKA (reference sequence). The CDR3 spells CSPLGTYGYTF. CDR3 coding DNA: TGCAGTCCCCTCGGCACCTATGGCTACACCTTC.